These 32 T cell receptor beta chains were sequenced from one sample in a study of identifying expanded T cells in peripheral blood. TCRdb's table, derived via immunoSEQ multiplex PCR, lists solely in-frame clones and lacks some. The profile shows about 89,000 clones, around 89% of them singletons. The sequencing input was blood. Source of these receptors: a person between 18 and 75 years old in good health.

This chain uses TRBV7-9 with TRBJ2-5, with 12 bases aligning to TRBD1. Germline lookup yields CDR1 SEHNR and CDR2 FQNEAQ (reference sequence). With 5 bases clipped from V and 4 bases from J, the junction kept 5 bases outside the gene matches. The CDR3 has 15 amino acids. The CDR3: CASSQGGQGAETQYF. Written as DNA, the CDR3 is TGTGCCAGCAGCCAAGGGGGACAGGGGGCAGAGACCCAGTACTTC.

The chain couples TRBV7-7 to TRBJ2-1; D gene ambiguous. CDR1 is SSHAT, CDR2 FNYEAQ, per germline (reference sequence). The V and J ends lost 1 base and 3 bases respectively, with 10 bases between them. CDR3 length: 15 amino acids. For the CDR3, the DNA is TGTGCCAGCAGCTTAGGTCCTAGTTACTACAATGAGCAGTTCTTC. It specifies CASSLGPSYYNEQFF.

The rearrangement links TRBV5-6 to TRBJ2-5; D is undetermined. CDR1 and CDR2 (germline): SGHDT, YYEEEE. This CDR3 is built from 14 residues. Trimming stripped 1 base from V and 5 bases from J, with 12 bases between. The CDR3 here is CASSLRVVMETQYF. The CDR3 DNA reads as TGTGCCAGCAGCTTGCGGGTGGTAATGGAGACCCAGTACTTC.

This clone was seen a single time. The chain uses TRBV27 and TRBJ1-1, with D hard to call. Trimming took off 5 bases at V and 0 bases at J, with 10 bases between the two ends. This CDR3 is built from 14 residues. Germline V CDR1 and CDR2: MNHEY, SMNVEV (reference sequence). The CDR3 DNA is TGTGCCAGCAGTCCCCCGACGGTGAACACTGAAGCTTTCTTT. It translates to CASSPPTVNTEAFF.

The CDR3 sequence is CASSGLRQGKNGKSRTEAFF. The CDR3 nucleotides are TGTGCCAGCAGTGGGTTACGACAGGGGAAGAATGGGAAGTCTCGCACTGAAGCTTTCTTT. The V call is TRBV2, the J call TRBJ1-1, with 8 nucleotides matching TRBD1. The germline V gene encodes CDR1 SNHLY and CDR2 FYNNEI. This CDR3 has 20 amino acids. The junction had 23 bases not matched to a gene; V was cut back by 4 bases and J by 4 bases.

The table lists this clone with a few counts. The chain recombines TRBV7-2 with TRBJ1-2, with D hard to call. Germline V gives CDR1 SGHTA, CDR2 FQGNSA. The V end lost 2 bases, the J end lost 7 bases, and 11 bases lay between the germline ends. CDR3 length: 13 residues. In nucleotides, the CDR3 is TGTGCCAGCAGCTTAAGAGGGAAGGGTGGCTACACCTTC. Encoded protein: CASSLRGKGGYTF.

The V gene is TRBV23-1, the J gene TRBJ2-7; D may be TRBD2 (5 bases). TRBV23-1 counts as an open reading frame of uncertain function. The CDR3 is 14 residues long. The ends were cut back, 6 bases at V and 3 bases at J, with 15 bases in the middle. The CDR3 loop is CASSLKDRDYEQYF. The CDR3 DNA reads TGCGCCAGCAGCTTAAAAGACCGGGACTACGAGCAGTACTTC.

The rearrangement uses TRBV28 and TRBJ2-7; D perhaps matches TRBD1 (5 bases). Germline lookup yields CDR1 MDHEN and CDR2 SYDVKM. The V end was cut by 7 bases, the J end by 2 bases, with 12 bases between. The CDR3 totals 13 residues. The CDR3 loop reads CASKEQAAYEQYF. As DNA, the CDR3 is TGTGCCAGCAAGGAACAGGCAGCCTACGAGCAGTACTTC. The complete variable domain, with remaining parts taken from reference TRBV28 and TRBJ2-7, reads DVKVTQSSRYLVKRTGEKVFLECVQDMDHENMFWYRQDPGLGLRLIYFSYDVKMKEKGDIPEGYSVSREKKERFSLILESASTNQTSMYLCASKEQAAYEQYFGPGTRLTVT.

The gene calls are TRBV29-1 and TRBJ1-2, with TRBD1 matching over 8 bases. V was clipped by 3 bases and J by 4 bases; unmatched bases: 4. Germline V gene sequence: CDR1 SQVTM, CDR2 ANQGSEA. The CDR3 consists of 13 residues. The CDR3 DNA sequence: TGCAGCGTTGAGGACAGGGCTGCCTATGGCTACACCTTC. This translates into CSVEDRAAYGYTF.

This clone showed up just once. The CDR3 sequence is CASTLRGRAEAFF. The CDR3 DNA sequence: TGTGCCAGTACCCTACGGGGGCGGGCTGAAGCTTTCTTT. The V and J genes are TRBV19 and TRBJ1-1, with a tentative D call TRBD1 (6 bases). Trimming stripped 7 bases from V and 6 bases from J, with 15 bases between. The germline V gene encodes CDR1 LNHDA and CDR2 SQIVND (reference sequence). The CDR3 consists of 13 residues.

The gene calls are TRBV6-5 and TRBJ2-1; 8 nucleotides align to TRBD2. CDR3 length: 14 residues. Germline V gives CDR1 MNHEY, CDR2 SVGAGI. The junction had 11 bases not matched to a gene; V was cut back by 6 bases and J by 10 bases. The DNA of the CDR3 is TGTGCCAGCAGCTCTCCGGGACTAGGGGTGGAGCAGTTCTTC. The encoded protein is CASSSPGLGVEQFF.

The gene calls are TRBV6-1 and TRBJ1-1; D not resolved. Germline assignment: CDR1 MNHNS and CDR2 SASEGT. The V end was cut by 11 bases, the J end by 3 bases, with 10 bases between. This CDR3 region has 11 residues. CDR3 loop: CAAWTYTEAFF. The CDR3 DNA follows: TGTGCCGCTTGGACGTACACTGAAGCTTTCTTT.

V and J are TRBV4-3 and TRBJ2-5; 7 nucleotides line up with TRBD1. Germline assignment: CDR1 LGHNA and CDR2 YSLEER. The CDR3 spans 15 residues. V dropped 1 base and J dropped 6; count of bases not matched to a gene: 8. In DNA, the CDR3 is TGCGCCAGCAGCCAAGGACAGGGAGTATCACAGACCCAGTACTTC. This sequence encodes CASSQGQGVSQTQYF.

V and J are TRBV9 and TRBJ2-2, with TRBD2 matching over 9 bases. Germline CDR1 SGDLS, CDR2 YYNGEE. Trimming at V came to 3 bases and at J to 6 bases, leaving 6 bases not matched to a gene. The CDR3 has 15 amino acids. CDR3 bases: TGTGCCAGCAGCGGCCATAGCGGGGGTTCCGGGGAGCTGTTTTTT. It is translated as CASSGHSGGSGELFF.

The chain recombines TRBV7-3 with TRBJ2-7, with TRBD1 matching over 8 bases. The CDR3 is 15 amino acids. The J segment lost 5 bases and the V segment lost 1 base, leaving 7 bases of the junction unmatched. The germline V gene encodes CDR1 SGHTA and CDR2 FQGTGA. The CDR3, as DNA: TGTGCCAGCAGCTTAAACCGGACAGGGTGCCACGAGCAGTACTTC. It encodes CASSLNRTGCHEQYF.

J is TRBJ2-3 and V is TRBV7-3; tentatively, D is TRBD2 (6 bases). Per germline, CDR1 SGHTA and CDR2 FQGTGA. The CDR3 is 15 amino acids. The germline V and J ends were trimmed by 5 bases and 5 bases, with 17 bases remaining between them. CDR3 loop: CASSNDGGAVDTQYF. The CDR3, as DNA: TGTGCCAGCAGCAACGATGGCGGGGCGGTAGATACGCAGTATTTT.

The table lists this clone with a count of one. The chain recombines TRBV7-8 with TRBJ2-6, with a possible D match to TRBD2 (6 bases). V shed 4 bases and J shed 1 base, with 20 bases lying between them. The CDR3 is 19 amino acids. Per the germline V gene, CDR1 is SGHVS and CDR2 is FQNEAQ. Here the CDR3 DNA reads TGTGCCAGCAGCTCGCGCGAGTGGGGGGAAGTATCTGGGGCCAACGTCCTGACTTTC. This sequence encodes CASSSREWGEVSGANVLTF. The full variable domain, completed using reference TRBV7-8 and TRBJ2-6, is GAGVSQSPRYKVAKRGQDVALRCDPISGHVSLFWYQQALGQGPEFLTYFQNEAQLDKSGLPSDRFFAERPEGSVSTLKIQRTQQEDSAVYLCASSSREWGEVSGANVLTFGAGSRLTVL.

This chain connects TRBV11-2 to TRBJ1-3; 8 positions agree with TRBD1. This CDR3 region has 18 residues. Per germline, CDR1 SGHAT and CDR2 FQNNGV. J lost 3 bases, V lost 0 bases, and 10 bases had no gene match. The CDR3 DNA reads TGTGCCAGCAGCTTAGATCCGGCAGGGGGCAGCTATGGAAACACCATATATTTT. This translates into CASSLDPAGGSYGNTIYF.

The chain has TRBV7-8 and TRBJ2-1; 11 nucleotides line up with TRBD2. V shed 0 bases and J 6 bases; nucleotides not matched to a gene: 7. The CDR3 is made up of 17 amino acids. CDR1 SGHVS and CDR2 FQNEAQ come from the germline V gene. CDR3 residues: CASSLAGLADTFNEQFF. CDR3 coding DNA: TGTGCCAGCAGCTTAGCGGGACTAGCGGACACCTTCAATGAGCAGTTCTTC.

This chain connects TRBV13 to TRBJ2-6; no firm D call. The germline V and J ends were trimmed by 7 bases and 4 bases, with 17 bases remaining between them. Germline V gene lookup returns CDR1 PRHDT and CDR2 FYEKMQ (reference sequence). There are 16 residues in the CDR3. Written as DNA, the CDR3 is TGTGCCAGCACCTCAGAGTCAGTCCCCGGGGCCAACGTCCTGACTTTC. This codes for CASTSESVPGANVLTF.

V usage is TRBV5-4 and J usage is TRBJ2-1; 11 bases align to TRBD1. V dropped 0 bases and J dropped 3; count of bases not matched to a gene: 2. The V gene's germline CDR1 is SGHNT and CDR2 YYREEE (reference sequence). The CDR3 totals 16 residues. The CDR3 sequence is CASSLGTGGGYNEQFF. The CDR3 nucleotides are TGTGCCAGCAGCTTGGGGACAGGGGGCGGCTACAATGAGCAGTTCTTC.

The J gene is TRBJ2-1, the V gene TRBV25-1, with 9 bases fitting TRBD2. The germline V gene has CDR1 MGHDK and CDR2 SYGVNS. The CDR3 has 14 residues. Trimming cost V 6 bases and J 4 bases; bases outside gene matches: 4. The DNA for the CDR3 is TGTGCCAGCAGCCTAGCGGGAATATACAATGAGCAGTTCTTC. This sequence encodes CASSLAGIYNEQFF.

This chain links TRBV6-5 with TRBJ1-6; D remains unclear. This CDR3 is built from 16 residues. The germline V and J ends were trimmed by 3 bases and 8 bases, with 17 bases remaining between them. CDR1 and CDR2 from the germline V gene are MNHEY and SVGAGI. This CDR3 reads CASSYMRPARDSPLHF. The CDR3 DNA reads as TGTGCCAGCAGTTATATGAGACCCGCTCGGGATTCACCCCTCCACTTT.

This clone was picked up one time. The chain is built from TRBV30 and TRBJ1-1, with D possibly being TRBD1 (5 bases). CDR3 size: 13 residues. Germline-derived CDR1 and CDR2 are GTSNPN and SVGIG (reference sequence). V was trimmed by 1 base and J by 1 base, leaving 7 bases between them. The CDR3: CAWSGQSNTEAFF. The CDR3 DNA sequence: TGTGCCTGGAGTGGACAGTCGAACACTGAAGCTTTCTTT.

V is TRBV7-9 and J is TRBJ1-1; D not resolved. The CDR3 covers 13 residues. The germline V gene encodes CDR1 SEHNR and CDR2 FQNEAQ (reference sequence). Trimming stripped 5 bases from V and 11 bases from J, with 18 bases between. DNA for the CDR3: TGTGCCAGCAGCCCCGGGGTCGGTTCATCGGCTTTCTTT. Its protein product is CASSPGVGSSAFF.

The chain couples TRBV6-1 to TRBJ1-5, with 9 positions matching TRBD1. The junction had 5 bases not matched to a gene; V was cut back by 5 bases and J by 6 bases. The CDR3 runs to 14 residues. Germline V gene data show CDR1 as MNHNS and CDR2 as SASEGT. CDR3: CASSLGTGSQPQHF. CDR3 sequence (DNA): TGTGCCAGCAGTCTGGGGACAGGGAGTCAGCCCCAGCATTTT.

The DNA of the CDR3 is TGTGCCAGCACTAGAAGTCGTGACTACGAGCAGTACTTC. Protein product: CASTRSRDYEQYF. The chain uses TRBV6-5 and TRBJ2-7; D is ambiguous. The CDR3 has 13 residues. The germline CDR1 and CDR2 sequences are MNHEY and SVGAGI. V was trimmed by 7 bases and J by 3 bases, leaving 13 bases between them.

This clone was observed once. The V gene is TRBV20-1, the J gene TRBJ1-5; no clear D gene. V shed 6 bases and J shed 11 bases, with 14 bases lying between them. CDR1 is DFQATT, CDR2 SNEGSKA, per germline (reference sequence). This CDR3 is built from 11 residues. The CDR3 nucleotides are TGCAGTGCGGGCAGTCCGTCGGCCCAGCATTTT. Translated, it gives CSAGSPSAQHF.

As for this clone: Germline and junction disagree at one end, which may indicate a read error. This chain joins TRBV19 and TRBJ2-2; D is uncertain. Germline values: CDR1 LNHDA, CDR2 SQIVND (reference sequence). This CDR3 has 14 residues. The CDR3 DNA sequence: TGTGCCAGTAGTATAGCGGAGAACATCGGGGAGCTGTTTTTT. As protein: CASSIAENIGELFF. Based on the CDR3 plus reference TRBV19 and TRBJ2-2, the full variable domain is DGGITQSPKYLFRKEGQNVTLSCEQNLNHDAMYWYRQDPGQGLRLIYYSQIVNDFQKGDIAEGYSVSREKKESFPLTVTSAQKNPTAFYLCASSIAENIGELFFGEGSRLTVL.

The V and J genes are TRBV5-6 and TRBJ2-2, with 8 bases identical to TRBD2. Trimming took 0 bases from V and 8 from J; bases not matched to a gene: 0. This CDR3 comprises 13 residues. Germline CDR1 is SGHDT and CDR2 is YYEEEE. CDR3: CASSLAGGGELFF. The CDR3 bases are TGTGCCAGCAGCTTGGCGGGAGGGGGGGAGCTGTTTTTT.

This clone was seen once. The gene calls are TRBV15 and TRBJ1-1; D is possibly TRBD1 (6 bases). The CDR3 has 14 amino acids. V was shortened by 5 bases and J by 4 bases, with 14 bases between the two germline ends. The V gene's germline CDR1 is LNHNV and CDR2 YYDKDF (reference sequence). CDR3 in amino acids: CATSGRQAPTEAFF. In DNA, the CDR3 is TGTGCCACCAGCGGTCGACAGGCCCCCACTGAAGCTTTCTTT.

The V call is TRBV5-4, the J call TRBJ2-1; possibly TRBD2 for D (5 bases). Germline V gene data show CDR1 as SGHNT and CDR2 as YYREEE (reference sequence). Trimming pared 0 bases from V and 4 bases from J, leaving 17 bases between. This CDR3 contains 17 residues. The CDR3: CASSLELEDGVYNEQFF. In nucleotides, the CDR3 is TGTGCCAGCAGCTTGGAGTTGGAGGACGGGGTGTACAATGAGCAGTTCTTC. The whole variable domain, remainder taken from reference TRBV5-4 and TRBJ2-1, is ETGVTQSPTHLIKTRGQQVTLRCSSQSGHNTVSWYQQALGQGPQFIFQYYREEENGRGNFPPRFSGLQFPNYSSELNVNALELDDSALYLCASSLELEDGVYNEQFFGPGTRLTVL.